A selection of T cell receptor beta chains follows, all from one sample in a study of molecular identifiers for immune sequencing clone quantification. Using its own MiXCR run on the PCR reads, TCRdb lists one record per CDR3 protein. The table has a few hundred thousand distinct CDR3 sequences, 24% seen once; the top ten hold around 0.74%. The sequencing sample was made of naive CD8+ T cells from blood, with Jurkat cell RNA spiked in. The source is a human donor in good health. Some libraries in this study had Jurkat cell RNA spiked in. CDR3s include the opening cysteine and the closing phenylalanine or tryptophan. A D gene is named only where the DNA matches it firmly. Clone size is stated in some rows and not others, as once, few, many or a class when expanded.

V gene,J gene,D gene,clone size,CDR3 protein,CDR3 DNA
TRBV5-1,TRBJ2-7,-,many,CASSLAGPAYEQYF,TGCGCCAGCAGCTTGGCAGGCCCGGCCTACGAGCAGTACTTC
TRBV20-1,TRBJ2-3,TRBD2,few,CSARGGAGGPPDTQYF,TGCAGTGCTAGAGGCGGTGCGGGGGGGCCTCCAGATACGCAGTATTTT
TRBV28,TRBJ2-5,-,many,CASSPRGSETQYF,TGTGCCAGCAGTCCCCGGGGCTCAGAGACCCAGTACTTC
TRBV6-5,TRBJ1-1,-,few,CASSTATEPHEAFF,TGTGCCAGCAGTACCGCTACAGAGCCCCATGAAGCTTTCTTT
TRBV29-1,TRBJ2-7,-,many,CSVVTLGEQYF,TGCAGCGTTGTTACCTTGGGGGAGCAGTACTTC
TRBV6-2/TRBV6-3,TRBJ1-5,TRBD1,-,CASSYWTGIQPQHF,TGTGCCAGCAGTTACTGGACAGGGATCCAGCCCCAGCATTTT
TRBV7-9,TRBJ2-7,-,many,CASSSEGFSDEQYF,TGTGCCAGCAGCTCGGAAGGGTTCTCCGACGAGCAGTACTTC
TRBV11-2,TRBJ1-6,TRBD1,-,CASSLARDRAFGSPLHF,TGTGCCAGCAGCTTAGCCCGGGACAGGGCTTTCGGTTCACCCCTCCACTTT
TRBV10-3,TRBJ2-7,-,few,CAISQTSGPYEQYF,TGTGCCATCAGCCAAACATCGGGCCCCTACGAGCAGTACTTC
TRBV30,TRBJ2-2,-,-,CAWCVTGELFF,TGTGCCTGGTGTGTCACCGGGGAGCTGTTTTTT
TRBV5-6,TRBJ2-7,TRBD1,many,CASSWTDRDPWYEQYF,TGTGCCAGCAGCTGGACGGACAGGGATCCATGGTACGAGCAGTACTTC
TRBV19,TRBJ1-1,-,-,CASSIDRTHTEAFF,TGTGCCAGTAGTATCGACAGGACCCACACTGAAGCTTTCTTT
TRBV2,TRBJ2-1,TRBD2,few,CASSELAGGQNEQFF,TGTGCCAGCAGTGAACTAGCGGGGGGGCAAAATGAGCAGTTCTTC
TRBV4-1,TRBJ1-2,-,few,CASSQDPGTPGGYGYTF,TGCGCCAGCAGCCAAGATCCAGGGACCCCTGGAGGCTATGGCTACACCTTC
TRBV6-5,TRBJ2-5,-,many,CASSTSQETQYF,TGTGCCAGCAGTACTTCCCAAGAGACCCAGTACTTC
TRBV6-5,TRBJ2-7,TRBD2,many,CASSYSSREAHYEQYF,TGTGCCAGCAGTTACTCCTCGCGGGAGGCCCACTACGAGCAGTACTTC
TRBV3-1,TRBJ1-2,-,once,CASSQDDLALYGYTF,TGTGCCAGCAGCCAAGACGATCTAGCGCTCTATGGCTACACCTTC
TRBV24-1,TRBJ1-5,-,few,CATSDLNQPQHF,TGTGCCACCAGTGACCTAAATCAGCCCCAGCATTTT
TRBV6-5,TRBJ1-1,TRBD1,few,CASSYRTGSLNTEAFF,TGTGCCAGCAGCTATCGGACAGGGTCTCTGAACACTGAAGCTTTCTTT
TRBV7-6,TRBJ2-2,-,-,CASSSTDEGSLTGELFF,TGTGCCAGCAGCTCCACCGATGAGGGCTCGTTAACCGGGGAGCTGTTTTTT
TRBV2,TRBJ1-2,-,-,CASSGEGYYGYTF,TGTGCCAGCAGTGGAGAGGGATACTATGGCTACACCTTC
TRBV4-1,TRBJ1-1,TRBD1,-,CASSPRQGEGNTEAFF,TGCGCCAGCAGCCCGAGACAGGGCGAAGGGAACACTGAAGCTTTCTTT
TRBV7-6,TRBJ2-2,TRBD1,many,CASSSPADRSFTGELFF,TGTGCCAGCAGCTCCCCAGCGGACAGGTCTTTCACCGGGGAGCTGTTTTTT
TRBV28,TRBJ2-7,-,few,CASSTGLSYEQYF,TGTGCCAGCAGCACCGGACTCTCCTACGAGCAGTACTTC
TRBV7-9,TRBJ1-5,-,few,CASSLFGGPQHF,TGTGCCAGCAGCTTATTCGGAGGACCCCAGCATTTT
TRBV13,TRBJ1-1,-,many,CASSSLAGEVNTEAFF,TGTGCCAGCAGCTCCCTAGCGGGGGAAGTGAACACTGAAGCTTTCTTT
TRBV3-1,TRBJ2-7,-,few,CASSQDRHYEQYF,TGTGCCAGCAGCCAAGATCGGCACTACGAGCAGTACTTC
TRBV29-1,TRBJ2-3,TRBD2,many,CSVGLAGETDTQYF,TGCAGCGTGGGACTAGCGGGAGAGACAGATACGCAGTATTTT
TRBV7-9,TRBJ2-2,TRBD2,many,CASSLEPSGNTGELFF,TGTGCCAGCAGCTTAGAGCCTAGCGGAAACACCGGGGAGCTGTTTTTT
TRBV4-2,TRBJ2-7,-,few,CASSQERGHAYEQYF,TGTGCCAGCAGCCAAGAGAGGGGACACGCTTACGAGCAGTACTTC
TRBV27,TRBJ2-1,TRBD2,-,CAPGGVAGGYNEQFF,TGTGCCCCCGGGGGGGTAGCGGGGGGCTACAATGAGCAGTTCTTC
TRBV28,TRBJ2-1,TRBD2,few,CASSRGLAGGPISYNEQFF,TGTGCCAGCAGTCGAGGACTAGCGGGAGGGCCCATTTCCTACAATGAGCAGTTCTTC
TRBV28,TRBJ2-3,-,many,CASTLWGGSTDTQYF,TGTGCCAGCACCCTATGGGGCGGGAGCACAGATACGCAGTATTTT
TRBV7-2,TRBJ1-1,-,few,CASSLWGGNMNTEAFF,TGTGCCAGCAGCTTATGGGGGGGAAATATGAACACTGAAGCTTTCTTT
TRBV20-1,TRBJ1-5,TRBD1,-,CSARVGQGGGFYSNQPQHF,TGCAGTGCTAGAGTCGGACAGGGAGGGGGATTTTATAGCAATCAGCCCCAGCATTTT
TRBV7-2,TRBJ2-1,-,many,CASSSPVGVYEQFF,TGTGCCAGCAGCTCCCCCGTTGGGGTCTATGAGCAGTTCTTC
TRBV27,TRBJ2-7,-,-,CASSFGGAPGEQYF,TGTGCCAGCAGTTTTGGGGGGGCCCCTGGCGAGCAGTACTTC
TRBV6-6,TRBJ1-1,-,-,CATSIGNTEAFF,TGTGCCACCTCCATAGGGAACACTGAAGCTTTCTTT
TRBV4-1,TRBJ2-3,TRBD2,many,CASSQVAAGGTDTQYF,TGCGCCAGCAGCCAAGTAGCAGCGGGGGGCACAGATACGCAGTATTTT
TRBV6-5,TRBJ2-7,-,many,CASSQQGSEQYF,TGTGCCAGCAGTCAACAGGGTTCCGAGCAGTACTTC
TRBV24-1,TRBJ2-3,TRBD1,many,CATSDKDRLGDTQYF,TGTGCCACCAGTGATAAGGACAGGCTTGGAGATACGCAGTATTTT
TRBV28,TRBJ2-3,TRBD2,few,CASSLLGLGRGEGADTQYF,TGTGCCAGCAGTTTGCTCGGACTAGGAAGGGGCGAGGGTGCAGATACGCAGTATTTT
TRBV4-3,TRBJ2-7,-,-,CASSQAAEGTYEQYF,TGCGCCAGCAGCCAAGCGGCGGAAGGTACCTACGAGCAGTACTTC
TRBV7-9,TRBJ2-3,TRBD2,-,CASSSGLAGERGDTQYF,TGTGCCAGCAGCTCGGGACTAGCGGGAGAGCGAGGAGATACGCAGTATTTT
TRBV11-2,TRBJ2-3,-,many,CASSPSRIDTQYF,TGTGCCAGCAGCCCCAGTAGAATAGATACGCAGTATTTT
TRBV7-9,TRBJ2-3,TRBD2,many,CASSPSGGETDTQYF,TGTGCCAGCAGTCCTAGCGGGGGAGAGACAGATACGCAGTATTTT
TRBV6-2/TRBV6-3,TRBJ2-7,-,-,CASSYPGIAYEQYF,TGTGCCAGCAGTTATCCGGGTATCGCCTACGAGCAGTACTTC
TRBV29-1,TRBJ1-1,-,few,CSVVTGLVTEAFF,TGCAGCGTTGTAACGGGGTTGGTCACTGAAGCTTTCTTT
TRBV6-5,TRBJ1-5,-,few,CASWRPQPPFSNQPQHF,TGTGCCAGCTGGCGGCCTCAACCCCCCTTTAGCAATCAGCCCCAGCATTTT
TRBV7-9,TRBJ2-7,TRBD1,many,CASSLGPGQIYEQYF,TGTGCCAGCAGCTTAGGACCGGGACAGATCTACGAGCAGTACTTC
TRBV11-2,TRBJ2-6,-,many,CASSFIRGALSGANVLTF,TGTGCCAGCAGCTTTATCCGGGGGGCCCTGTCTGGGGCCAACGTCCTGACTTTC
TRBV5-1,TRBJ2-1,TRBD1,many,CASSLGQGAIYNEQFF,TGCGCCAGCAGCTTGGGACAGGGGGCTATCTACAATGAGCAGTTCTTC
TRBV27,TRBJ2-2,-,few,CASSYVVAGELFF,TGTGCCAGCAGTTATGTTGTCGCCGGGGAGCTGTTTTTT
TRBV7-9,TRBJ2-5,TRBD1,-,CASSLRGTGEETQYF,TGTGCCAGCAGCTTAAGAGGGACAGGGGAAGAGACCCAGTACTTC
TRBV27,TRBJ1-3,-,few,CASSLSVRGTDTIYF,TGTGCCAGCAGTTTATCGGTGCGAGGAACAGACACCATATATTTT
TRBV7-9,TRBJ2-3,TRBD2,many,CASSPWTSGGPRGQYF,TGTGCCAGCAGCCCGTGGACTAGCGGGGGACCTCGGGGGCAGTATTTT
TRBV27,TRBJ1-5,-,few,CASSTPPRQPYSNQPQHF,TGTGCCAGCAGTACTCCTCCGAGACAGCCCTATAGCAATCAGCCCCAGCATTTT
TRBV5-1,TRBJ2-7,-,many,CASSLAISGPEQYF,TGCGCCAGCAGCTTGGCCATTTCAGGTCCCGAGCAGTACTTC
TRBV28,TRBJ2-7,TRBD2,-,CASSTGTSGILQYF,TGTGCCAGCAGCACCGGGACTAGCGGGATCTTGCAGTACTTC